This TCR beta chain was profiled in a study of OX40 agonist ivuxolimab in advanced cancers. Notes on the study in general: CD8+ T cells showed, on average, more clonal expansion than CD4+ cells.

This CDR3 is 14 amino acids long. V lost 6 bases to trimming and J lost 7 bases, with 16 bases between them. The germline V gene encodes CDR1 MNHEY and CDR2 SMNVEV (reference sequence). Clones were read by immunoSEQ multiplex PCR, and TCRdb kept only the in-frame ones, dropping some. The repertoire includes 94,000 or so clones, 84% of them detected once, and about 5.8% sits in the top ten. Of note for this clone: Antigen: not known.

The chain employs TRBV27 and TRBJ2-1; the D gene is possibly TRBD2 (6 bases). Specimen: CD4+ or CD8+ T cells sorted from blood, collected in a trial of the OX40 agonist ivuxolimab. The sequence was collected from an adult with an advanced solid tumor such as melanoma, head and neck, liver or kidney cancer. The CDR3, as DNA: TGTGCCAGCAGGACCCCCACGGACTATAATGAGCAGTTCTTC. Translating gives CASRTPTDYNEQFF.